The 30 T cell receptor beta chains presented below share a single source sample, sequenced in a study of T cell responses to AZD1222 COVID-19 vaccine. The repertoire was sequenced with immunoSEQ multiplex PCR; TCRdb's copy has only in-frame clones and lacks some. Among tens of thousands of clones listed, about 92% were seen once. The sample consisted of peripheral blood, taken 28 days after the second AZD1222 dose. The source is an adult who received the AZD1222 COVID-19 vaccine.

This clone is labeled medium-sized. This sequence joins TRBV4-2 and TRBJ2-7; no firm D call. Trimming took off 0 bases at V and 7 bases at J, with 13 bases between the two ends. Germline values: CDR1 LGHNA, CDR2 YNFKEQ. The CDR3 contains 14 residues. Here the CDR3 reads CASSQDELLSEQYF. CDR3 bases: TGTGCCAGCAGCCAAGACGAACTTCTCTCGGAGCAGTACTTC.

This sequence joins TRBV5-6 and TRBJ1-2; possible D gene TRBD1, 5 bases. The V gene's germline CDR1 is SGHDT and CDR2 YYEEEE. V was shortened by 4 bases and J by 6 bases, with 22 bases between the two germline ends. The CDR3 is 16 amino acids. This CDR3 reads CASSPRVPNGANGYTF. CDR3 bases: TGTGCCAGCAGCCCGAGGGTCCCGAACGGGGCGAATGGCTACACCTTC.

Here the CDR3 reads CASSPPSGATEAFF. The CDR3 DNA reads as TGTGCCAGCAGCCCCCCATCCGGGGCCACTGAAGCTTTCTTT. The J gene is TRBJ1-1, the V gene TRBV7-9; D possibly corresponds to TRBD1 (5 bases). This CDR3 contains 14 residues. CDR1 and CDR2 (germline): SEHNR, FQNEAQ (reference sequence). The V and J ends lost 5 bases and 4 bases respectively, with 14 bases between them.

CDR3 DNA sequence: TGTGCCAGCAGCGCATCGACAGGGAATCAGCCCCAGCATTTT. Translating it yields CASSASTGNQPQHF. The chain links TRBV5-6 to TRBJ1-5; TRBD1 agrees at 7 bases. The CDR3 totals 14 residues. CDR1 and CDR2 from the germline V gene are SGHDT and YYEEEE. The V and J ends lost 4 bases and 4 bases, in that order; junction bases with no gene match: 5.

The chain uses TRBV30 and TRBJ1-2, with 8 bases lining up with TRBD1. The CDR3 is 13 amino acids. Germline V gene data show CDR1 as GTSNPN and CDR2 as SVGIG (reference sequence). V dropped 0 bases and J dropped 6; count of bases not matched to a gene: 3. This chain's CDR3 is CAWSVPGQDGYTF. CDR3 sequence (DNA): TGTGCCTGGAGTGTACCGGGACAGGATGGCTACACCTTC.

This chain joins TRBV5-1 and TRBJ1-3, with D possibly TRBD1 on 6 matching bases. This CDR3 has 14 amino acids. Between the trimmed V and J ends, which lost 4 bases and 0 bases, there was a span of 8 bases. Per germline, CDR1 SGHRS and CDR2 YFSETQ. The CDR3 sequence: CASSDRSSGNTIYF. The CDR3, as DNA: TGCGCCAGCAGCGACAGGAGCTCTGGAAACACCATATATTTT. Complete variable domain (other parts from reference TRBV5-1 and TRBJ1-3): KAGVTQTPRYLIKTRGQQVTLSCSPISGHRSVSWYQQTPGQGLQFLFEYFSETQRNKGNFPGRFSGRQFSNSRSEMNVSTLELGDSALYLCASSDRSSGNTIYFGEGSWLTVV.

The chain has TRBV5-8 and TRBJ1-4; 7 bases fit TRBD1. There are 16 residues in the CDR3. V lost 0 bases to trimming and J lost 1 base; unmatched junction nucleotides: 3. The germline V gene encodes CDR1 SGHTS and CDR2 YDEGEE. Here the CDR3 reads CASSLDGTETNEKLFF. The DNA of the CDR3 is TGTGCCAGCAGCTTGGACGGGACAGAAACTAATGAAAAACTGTTTTTT.

The chain has TRBV7-8 and TRBJ1-4, with TRBD1 matching 11 bases. V trimming: 5 bases; J trimming: 2 bases; junction bases outside the gene matches: 13. From germline, CDR1 is SGHVS and CDR2 FQNEAQ. This CDR3 is 19 amino acids long. CDR3 bases: TGTGCCAGCAGCCGAAAGAATACCGGGACAGGGGGGACTAATGAAAAACTGTTTTTT. It codes for CASSRKNTGTGGTNEKLFF.

This clone was detected only once. The gene calls are TRBV4-2 and TRBJ1-4; D not certain. Germline loops: CDR1 LGHNA, CDR2 YNFKEQ. Trimming pared 4 bases from V and 0 bases from J, leaving 9 bases between. The CDR3 is 15 residues long. The CDR3 DNA reads TGTGCCAGCAGCCCTATCCCTGCAACTAATGAAAAACTGTTTTTT. Protein product: CASSPIPATNEKLFF.

The chain carries TRBV5-1 and TRBJ2-7, with D perhaps matching TRBD2 (6 bases). The CDR3 length is 14 residues. V gave up 7 bases and J gave up 1 base, with 15 bases separating them. From germline, CDR1 is SGHRS and CDR2 YFSETQ. The CDR3 nucleotides read TGCGCCAGCGGGCAAGTAGCGGATTCCTACGAGCAGTACTTC. It is translated as CASGQVADSYEQYF.

V usage is TRBV18 and J usage is TRBJ2-1; 16 bases are a match to TRBD2. The CDR3 loop spans 19 amino acids. CDR1 and CDR2 from the germline V gene are KGHSH and LQKENI. Trimming cost V 0 bases and J 2 bases; bases outside gene matches: 4. CDR3 residues: CASSPPGLAGGLPYNEQFF. CDR3 sequence (DNA): TGTGCCAGCTCACCACCGGGACTAGCGGGAGGGCTGCCCTACAATGAGCAGTTCTTC.

This sequence joins TRBV5-1 and TRBJ1-4; D call uncertain. Germline loops: CDR1 SGHRS, CDR2 YFSETQ. V was clipped by 5 bases and J by 7 bases, with 9 bases between them. The CDR3 length is 12 residues. The CDR3 sequence: CASSVIGEKLFF. CDR3 nucleotides: TGCGCCAGCAGTGTGATTGGTGAAAAACTGTTTTTT.

This clone was observed a single time. The J gene is TRBJ2-7, the V gene TRBV19; tentatively, D is TRBD1 or TRBD2 (5 bases each). Germline CDR1 LNHDA, CDR2 SQIVND (reference sequence). CDR3 length: 13 amino acids. Trimming took 4 bases from V and 2 from J, leaving 9 bases between them. The CDR3 reads CASSRDVPYEQYF. CDR3 nucleotide sequence: TGTGCCAGTAGTAGGGACGTCCCCTACGAGCAGTACTTC.

V is TRBV19 and J is TRBJ2-1; 9 bases line up with TRBD2. The CDR3 has 18 residues. Unmatched junction bases numbered 7, after V lost 1 base and J lost 0 bases. Germline CDR1 reads LNHDA; CDR2 reads SQIVND (reference sequence). The CDR3 protein is CASSIVASGVGSYNEQFF. The CDR3 DNA sequence: TGTGCCAGTAGTATAGTGGCTAGCGGGGTCGGCTCCTACAATGAGCAGTTCTTC. Drawing the rest from reference TRBV19 and TRBJ2-1, the complete variable domain is DGGITQSPKYLFRKEGQNVTLSCEQNLNHDAMYWYRQDPGQGLRLIYYSQIVNDFQKGDIAEGYSVSREKKESFPLTVTSAQKNPTAFYLCASSIVASGVGSYNEQFFGPGTRLTVL.

The rearrangement links TRBV11-3 to TRBJ1-2; D is possibly TRBD1 (6 bases). The CDR3 has 14 residues. CDR1 and CDR2 from the germline V gene are SGHNT and YENEEA. V lost 5 bases and J 0 bases, leaving 10 bases between the germline ends. The CDR3 protein is CASSAGHPNYGYTF. DNA for the CDR3: TGTGCCAGCAGCGCGGGACACCCTAACTATGGCTACACCTTC.

This chain connects TRBV5-1 to TRBJ1-1, with 8 bases aligning to TRBD1. Looked up from germline, CDR1 is SGHRS and CDR2 is YFSETQ. The length of the CDR3 is 15 residues. The ends lost 0 bases at V and 4 bases at J; junction bases unmatched: 5. The CDR3: CASSLGDRRSTEAFF. The CDR3, as DNA: TGCGCCAGCAGCTTGGGGGACAGGAGGAGCACTGAAGCTTTCTTT.

The V gene is TRBV6-1, the J gene TRBJ2-3, with D tentatively TRBD2 (6 bases). Germline V gene data show CDR1 as MNHNS and CDR2 as SASEGT. The CDR3 contains 15 residues. V dropped 3 bases and J dropped 3 bases, with 13 bases sitting between them. In DNA, the CDR3 is TGTGCCAGCAGTGAGGGACTCGCACGAACAGATACGCAGTATTTT. Amino acid sequence: CASSEGLARTDTQYF.

The rearrangement links TRBV21-1 to TRBJ2-4; TRBD1 was called by the table and not checked on the DNA. TRBV21-1 is a pseudogene segment. This CDR3 has 16 residues. The CDR3 reads CASSTAAGVAKNIQYF. In nucleotides, the CDR3 is TGTGCCAGCAGCACAGCGGCAGGGGTAGCCAAAAACATTCAGTACTTC.

The chain carries TRBV28 and TRBJ2-7; a possible D gene is TRBD1 (5 bases). Trimming stripped 3 bases from V and 5 bases from J, with 14 bases between. CDR1 MDHEN and CDR2 SYDVKM come from the germline V gene. This CDR3 contains 14 residues. The CDR3 region is CASSFTRAVHEQYF. CDR3 coding DNA: TGTGCCAGCAGTTTTACCAGGGCGGTCCACGAGCAGTACTTC.

The count of this clone is one. The chain carries TRBV7-9 and TRBJ1-2; a weak D match, TRBD1 (5 bases). Trimming cost V 5 bases and J 0 bases, with 16 bases left between them. The CDR3 is made up of 16 amino acids. Germline loops: CDR1 SEHNR, CDR2 FQNEAQ (reference sequence). CDR3 in DNA: TGTGCCAGCAGCCGCCGGCCAGGGAAAGCTAACTATGGCTACACCTTC. It specifies CASSRRPGKANYGYTF. The complete variable domain, with remaining parts taken from reference TRBV7-9 and TRBJ1-2, reads DTGVSQNPRHKITKRGQNVTFRCDPISEHNRLYWYRQTLGQGPEFLTYFQNEAQLEKSRLLSDRFSAERPKGSFSTLEIQRTEQGDSAMYLCASSRRPGKANYGYTFGSGTRLTVV.

The genes are TRBV5-4 and TRBJ2-3; D call uncertain. Trimming took off 2 bases at V and 0 bases at J, with 4 bases between the two ends. This CDR3 comprises 13 residues. Germline CDR1 reads SGHNT; CDR2 reads YYREEE (reference sequence). CDR3: CASSFGSTDTQYF. The CDR3 DNA follows: TGTGCCAGCAGCTTTGGCAGCACAGATACGCAGTATTTT.

The chain has TRBV10-3 and TRBJ2-7; TRBD2 matches at 8 bases. CDR1 is ENHRY and CDR2 is SYGVKD in the germline V gene. V lost 6 bases, J lost 2 bases, and 12 bases stayed unmatched. The CDR3 spans 16 residues. The CDR3 region has the DNA TGTGCCATCAGCCCTGGTCCTAGCGGGCAGACCTACGAGCAGTACTTC. Amino acid sequence: CAISPGPSGQTYEQYF.

CDR3 in amino acids: CASSLESLRGETQYF. The CDR3 DNA sequence: TGCGCCAGCAGCTTGGAAAGCCTTAGGGGAGAGACCCAGTACTTC. The chain recombines TRBV5-1 with TRBJ2-5; a possible D gene is TRBD1 (5 bases). Trimming stripped 0 bases from V and 4 bases from J, with 13 bases between. The CDR3 runs 15 residues. Germline V CDR1 and CDR2: SGHRS, YFSETQ.

The chain uses TRBV12-3 or TRBV12-4 and TRBJ1-1, with a tentative D call TRBD1 (6 bases). The CDR3 has 12 residues. Trimming shortened V by 8 bases and J by 7 bases, and 14 bases separated the two germline ends. The CDR3 DNA follows: TGTGCCAGCTGGGGGGGGGCGAATGAAGCTTTCTTT. Its protein product is CASWGGANEAFF.

V is TRBV3-1 (or the pseudogene TRBV3-2) and J is TRBJ2-3, with D uncertain. Germline V lookup: CDR1 LGHDT, CDR2 YNNKEL (reference sequence). The V gene lost 0 bases and the J gene lost 4 bases, with 8 bases spanning the gap. The CDR3 covers 14 residues. The chain's CDR3 is CASSQDTRSDTQYF. The CDR3 DNA reads as TGTGCCAGCAGCCAAGATACCCGATCAGATACGCAGTATTTT.

V usage is TRBV4-3 and J usage is TRBJ2-2; TRBD2 agrees at 8 bases. V lost 4 bases to trimming and J lost 6 bases; unmatched junction nucleotides: 7. Germline loops: CDR1 LGHNA, CDR2 YSLEER. The CDR3 is 15 residues long. CDR3 in amino acids: CASSPFGRVPGELFF. The CDR3 nucleotides are TGCGCCAGCAGCCCCTTCGGGAGGGTTCCCGGGGAGCTGTTTTTT.

This chain links TRBV27 with TRBJ2-2; 12 bases are shared with TRBD1. The CDR3 spans 15 residues. J lost 7 bases, V lost 9 bases, and 9 bases had no gene match. Germline CDR1 is MNHEY and CDR2 is SMNVEV (reference sequence). CDR3 sequence reads: CAREGQGAKVGELFF. For the CDR3, the DNA is TGTGCCAGGGAGGGACAGGGGGCAAAGGTCGGGGAGCTGTTTTTT.

J is TRBJ2-1 and V is TRBV4-1; 8 bases are shared with TRBD2. V lost 1 base, J lost 5 bases, and 4 bases stayed unmatched. The V gene's germline CDR1 is MGHRA and CDR2 YSYEKL. This CDR3 has 15 residues. The DNA of the CDR3 is TGCGCCAGCAGCCAAGTCGGGAGGGCCAACAATGAGCAGTTCTTC. Translated: CASSQVGRANNEQFF.

The count of this clone is one. V usage is TRBV6-5 and J usage is TRBJ1-1; 8 bases map to TRBD1. Germline trimming cut 5 bases from V and 0 bases from J; bases unmatched to any gene: 5. The CDR3 length is 15 residues. Germline CDR1 is MNHEY and CDR2 is SVGAGI. The DNA of the CDR3 is TGTGCCAGCAGTCGGCGGACAGGGATGAACACTGAAGCTTTCTTT. Its translation: CASSRRTGMNTEAFF.

There are a few counts of this clone. The CDR3 coding sequence is TGCAGCGTTGTGGCAAGACAAAACTCTGGAAACACCATATATTTT. This translates into CSVVARQNSGNTIYF. V is TRBV29-1 and J is TRBJ1-3; D is unresolved. Trimming pared 4 bases from V and 0 bases from J, leaving 13 bases between. The CDR3 spans 15 residues. The germline V gene has CDR1 SQVTM and CDR2 ANQGSEA. Based on the CDR3 plus reference TRBV29-1 and TRBJ1-3, the full variable domain is SAVISQKPSRDICQRGTSLTIQCQVDSQVTMMFWYRQQPGQSLTLIATANQGSEATYESGFVIDKFPISRPNLTFSTLTVSNMSPEDSSIYLCSVVARQNSGNTIYFGEGSWLTVV.